The present T cell receptor beta chain was sequenced within a study of blood T cell dynamics during melanoma immunotherapy (dated by TCRdb to about 2020). Regarding the complete study: Patients with metastatic melanoma were treated with first-line pembrolizumab or nivolumab plus ipilimumab as standard of care in the United Kingdom. The training cohort consisted of consecutive patients, while an additional independent group of patients from the same centre was pooled to form an external validation set. To find early correlates of response, peripheral T cell receptor repertoires were profiled in metastatic melanoma patients before and after one cycle of checkpoint inhibitor therapy. The research as a whole found: The study was unable to establish whether the T cell clones driving the repertoire changes were melanoma-specific or instead reflected general immune activation. Patients who later achieved disease control showed a bifurcated PBMC repertoire reorganization at W3, with increased clonality or increased diversity, unlike progressors. The relatively small sample size was recognized as a factor that could limit how well the results generalize.

This sample's time point label indicates: week 3, after first cycle of checkpoint inhibitor. Blood samples were taken before treatment (T0) and at week 3 (W3), following the first cycle of checkpoint blockade. Except for a couple of patients with rapid clinical progression, response was assessed 12 weeks after the first infusion by RECIST 1.1; disease control meant complete response, partial response or stable disease. Patients with prior systemic cancer treatment, concomitant immunosuppressant therapy or synchronous other active malignancies were excluded. TCR beta was sequenced in both bulk PBMC and plasma cell-free DNA in order to track circulating cells as well as T cell turnover. Lymphoprep and SepMate tubes were used to isolate PBMC from blood, and red cell lysis was then performed. QIAamp DNA Blood Mini kits were used to extract DNA from PBMC and sorted T cell subsets. A fixed 350 ng of DNA was loaded for every bulk PBMC sample. Following the manufacturer instructions, the immunoSEQ TCRb Assay kit was used to amplify TCR beta CDR3 sequences from genomic DNA. The KAPA Library Quantification Kit for Illumina platforms was used to quantify pooled libraries by qPCR. Sequencing of the pooled libraries was done on an Illumina NextSeq 500, with clustering at roughly 0.55-1.1 pM. Turning to the authors' computational methods: The TCR data were analyzed using immunoSEQ ANALYZER and the R LymphoSeq package. A rearrangement efficiency score was calculated as productive divided by the sum of productive and non-productive CDR3 sequences. Clonality was measured with the Gini coefficient and diversity with the Renyi index at alpha=1, and both measures were compared pairwise between timepoints within each patient. Clonal relatedness, based on an edit distance of 3, and repertoire similarity, based on the Bhattacharyya coefficient, were both computed in LymphoSeq. To classify response, a linear discriminant analysis based on week-3 changes in clonality and diversity was built using the R MASS and caret packages. In TCRdb, the immuneACCESS table is reduced to in-frame sequences with V and J assigned. These tables do not hold every clone; where another copy was compared, an unresolved V gene accounts for under half, and the others remain unexplained. V and J calls and clone size follow that table, whereas D and trimming were derived from the DNA. For this sample there are 25,000 to 30,000 clones; around four fifths appear just once. Clones ranked in the top ten supply 10% of the sample.

This clone was seen more than once but under ten times. No antigen is known for it. No much larger clone is present one base from it, and per-base qualities are unavailable. The germline V gene encodes CDR1 SGHNT and CDR2 YYREEE (reference sequence). The CDR3, from cysteine to phenylalanine, totals 17 residues. Only the CDR3 part of the read is kept: 51 bases, read in frame from the first base. V has 4 bases trimmed and J has 4 bases trimmed; junction bases matching no gene number 7. The receptor chain draws on TRBV5-4 and TRBJ2-5, and TRBD2 matches 16 of the central bases. This specimen consisted of blood, obtained from a patient treated with checkpoint blockade. This TCR derives from a human donor with melanoma. The DNA sequence is given as TGTGCCAGCAGCACAGGGACTAGCGGGGGGGCGGGAGAGACCCAGTACTTC. It translates as CASSTGTSGGAGETQYF.